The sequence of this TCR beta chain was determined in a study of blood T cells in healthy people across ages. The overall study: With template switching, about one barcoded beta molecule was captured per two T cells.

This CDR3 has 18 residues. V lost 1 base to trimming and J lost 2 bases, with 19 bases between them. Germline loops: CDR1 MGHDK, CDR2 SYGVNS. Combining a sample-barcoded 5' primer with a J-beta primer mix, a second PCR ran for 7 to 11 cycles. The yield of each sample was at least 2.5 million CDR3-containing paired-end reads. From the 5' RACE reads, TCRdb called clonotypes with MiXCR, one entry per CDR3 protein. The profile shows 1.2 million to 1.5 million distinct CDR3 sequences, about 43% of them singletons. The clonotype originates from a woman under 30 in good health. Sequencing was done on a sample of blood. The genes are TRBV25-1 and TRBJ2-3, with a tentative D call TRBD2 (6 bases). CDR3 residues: CASSESPAATSDTDTQYF. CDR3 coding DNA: TGTGCCAGCAGTGAATCCCCCGCGGCGACTAGTGACACAGATACGCAGTATTTT.